Below, one T cell receptor (beta chain) is given with its context. This entry is derived from a study of blood T cell repertoires in COVID-19. Libraries were prepared by immunoSEQ multiplex PCR; TCRdb keeps only in-frame clonotypes and omits some of them. The data contain about 290,000 clones, over 85% of them seen just once; the ten biggest clones take up approximately 10%. The CDR3 is 16 amino acids. Germline assignment: CDR1 MNHEY and CDR2 SVGEGT. V lost 2 bases to trimming and J lost 0 bases; unmatched junction nucleotides: 5. The gene calls are TRBV6-2 or TRBV6-3 and TRBJ1-2; 8 nucleotides align to TRBD1. The clonotype was recovered from a woman aged 25 to 45 with COVID-19, enrolled during active disease. Source material: peripheral blood. For the CDR3, the DNA is TGTGCCAGCAGTTACCGGACAGGGATCACTAACTATGGCTACACCTTC. Its protein product is CASSYRTGITNYGYTF.